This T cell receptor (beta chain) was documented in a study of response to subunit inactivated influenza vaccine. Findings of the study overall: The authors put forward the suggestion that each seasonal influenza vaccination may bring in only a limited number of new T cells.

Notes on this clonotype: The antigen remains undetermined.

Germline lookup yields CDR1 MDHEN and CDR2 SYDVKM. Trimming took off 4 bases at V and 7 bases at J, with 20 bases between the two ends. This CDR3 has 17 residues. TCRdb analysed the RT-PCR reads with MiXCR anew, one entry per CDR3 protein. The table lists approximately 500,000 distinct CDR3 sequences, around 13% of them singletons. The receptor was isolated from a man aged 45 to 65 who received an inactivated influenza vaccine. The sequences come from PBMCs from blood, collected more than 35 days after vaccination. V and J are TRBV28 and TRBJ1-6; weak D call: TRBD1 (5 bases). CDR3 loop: CASSYPTTARLNSPLHF. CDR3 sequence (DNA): TGTGCCAGCAGTTACCCCACGACAGCAAGGTTAAATTCACCCCTCCACTTT.